This TCR beta chain was retrieved from a study of vaccination effects on CD4 cells after COVID-19. Overall study results and limits: A shortage of convalescent patients and an absence of early post-infection timepoints characterized the study. In healthy vaccinees, only 1 of 255 vaccine-induced clones cross-reacted with common cold coronaviruses.

Sequencing was performed with immunoSEQ multiplex PCR; in TCRdb, only in-frame clones are kept and a portion is missing. There are fewer than 25,000 clones in the sample; 76% occur only once, and approximately 10% lies in the top ten. The table lists this clone with a count of one. The antigen remains unidentified. Pools of viral peptides were used by the ViraFEST assay to expand antigen-specific CD4+ T cells ahead of sequencing. Culturing for 10 to 11 days preceded CD4+ T cell isolation. Nucleocapsid antibodies stayed negative before and after vaccination, showing no earlier SARS-CoV-2 infection. PBMC cultures contained 1.5 million to 2 million cells per well, 9.5 to 10 IU/ml IL-2 and roughly 10 ug/ml peptides. Cultures had half their medium replaced with IL-2 medium on days 3 and 7. Germline V gene sequence: CDR1 MDHEN, CDR2 SYDVKM. The CDR3 runs to 14 residues. V was pared by 8 bases and J by 7 bases, with 10 bases of the junction left unmatched.

The sequence was collected from a human donor who received a COVID-19 vaccine. V and J are TRBV28 and TRBJ2-1; 8 nucleotides line up with TRBD2. Sample: CD4+ T cells from PBMCs cultured with HCoV-NL63 spike peptides, taken before COVID-19 vaccination. The CDR3 DNA reads TGTGCCAGCCTGGGTGGGAGCGGGAGTAATGAGCAGTTCTTC. As protein: CASLGGSGSNEQFF.